The 32 T cell receptor beta chains given below trace back to one sample, sequenced in a study of patients and donors after allogeneic stem cell transplantation. TCRdb called the RT-PCR reads again in MiXCR, with one record for every CDR3 protein. Altogether about 200,000 distinct CDR3 sequences are present, around 41% being singletons, with the ten largest covering 25% to 35%. The specimen was blood, either unsorted or a sorted T cell fraction (not recorded which). These receptors were obtained from a human donor who was either an allogeneic HSCT recipient or a stem cell or donor lymphocyte infusion donor (not recorded which). It is not recorded whose cells these are; they may come from a transplant donor.

This clonotype was detected only a few times. The V call is TRBV6-1, the J call TRBJ1-1, with unresolved D. Trimming pared 8 bases from V and 0 bases from J, leaving 19 bases between. The CDR3 runs to 16 residues. Germline assignment: CDR1 MNHNS and CDR2 SASEGT. CDR3 DNA sequence: TGTGCCAGCGCTGTGAACCCCGGACTAATGAACACTGAAGCTTTCTTT. This encodes CASAVNPGLMNTEAFF.

This clonotype was observed a few times. This chain uses TRBV9 with TRBJ2-5, with 7 positions matching TRBD2. The CDR3 contains 15 residues. After removal of 0 bases from V and 7 bases from J, the junction contained 9 bases not matched to a gene. The germline V gene has CDR1 SGDLS and CDR2 YYNGEE. CDR3 region: CASSVEGREVGTQYF. The CDR3 bases are TGTGCCAGCAGCGTAGAGGGCCGGGAGGTTGGGACCCAGTACTTC. Variable domain in full (rest from reference TRBV9 and TRBJ2-5): DSGVTQTPKHLITATGQRVTLRCSPRSGDLSVYWYQQSLDQGLQFLIQYYNGEERAKGNILERFSAQQFPDLHSELNLSSLELGDSALYFCASSVEGREVGTQYFGPGTRLLVL.

This CDR3 reads CASSQGRGVGTEAFF. The CDR3 DNA follows: TGTGCCAGCAGCCAAGGACGAGGGGTCGGGACTGAAGCTTTCTTT. The chain joins TRBV3-1 to TRBJ1-1; weak D call: TRBD1 (5 bases). The CDR3 sequence is 15 residues long. Germline V lookup: CDR1 LGHDT, CDR2 YNNKEL (reference sequence). The germline V and J ends were trimmed by 1 base and 5 bases, with 14 bases remaining between them.

CDR3 loop: CASSWTRYNEQFF. CDR3 in DNA: TGTGCCAGCAGTTGGACTAGATACAATGAGCAGTTCTTC. J is TRBJ2-1 and V is TRBV6-2 or TRBV6-3; 7 bases fit TRBD2. The CDR3 extends over 13 amino acids. The germline gives CDR1 MNHEY, CDR2 SVGEGT. The V segment lost 4 bases and the J segment 4 bases; nucleotides outside the gene matches: 1.

This chain links TRBV12-3 or TRBV12-4 with TRBJ1-4; D gene uncertain. The CDR3 length is 14 residues. V dropped 4 bases and J dropped 8 bases, with 14 bases sitting between them. CDR3 nucleotides: TGTGCCAGCAGTTCACTATGGGAGGACGAAAAACTGTTTTTT. Its protein product is CASSSLWEDEKLFF.

The V gene is TRBV12-3 or TRBV12-4, the J gene TRBJ1-3; D possibly corresponds to TRBD1 (6 bases). The CDR3 runs 15 residues. Trimming removed 3 bases from V and 4 bases from J, with 13 bases in between. The CDR3 region has the DNA TGTGCCAGCAGTTTTTGGGGGGCGCGCGGAAACACCATATATTTT. Translation: CASSFWGARGNTIYF.

V is TRBV18 and J is TRBJ2-1, with unresolved D. Germline-derived CDR1 and CDR2 are KGHSH and LQKENI. This CDR3 region has 14 residues. The V end lost 4 bases, the J end lost 9 bases, and 16 bases lay between the germline ends. The CDR3 protein is CASSHDGGATEQFF. In DNA, the CDR3 is TGTGCCAGCTCACATGATGGCGGCGCGACTGAGCAGTTCTTC.

This clonotype showed up just once. The CDR3 bases are TGTGCCAGCAGTTATCAACAGTTCCAAGAGACCCAGTACTTC. This sequence encodes CASSYQQFQETQYF. The chain recombines TRBV6-2 or TRBV6-3 with TRBJ2-5, with no clear D. V lost 3 bases, J lost 1 base, and 9 bases lay in between. Germline CDR1 MNHEY, CDR2 SVGEGT. The CDR3 loop spans 14 amino acids.

The chain couples TRBV3-1 to TRBJ1-1; D not certain. Looked up from germline, CDR1 is LGHDT and CDR2 is YNNKEL (reference sequence). V was pared by 1 base and J by 12 bases, with 21 bases between. The CDR3 length is 15 residues. The DNA of the CDR3 is TGTGCCAGCAGCCAAGGGCGAAGTCAGAACTCCCCTCCTTTCTTT. Translating gives CASSQGRSQNSPPFF.

This clonotype was recorded a few times. The chain recombines TRBV20-1 with TRBJ1-2, with a tentative D call TRBD1 (5 bases). Germline-derived CDR1 and CDR2 are DFQATT and SNEGSKA (reference sequence). The CDR3 length is 14 residues. V lost 8 bases and J lost 0, with 16 bases in between. In nucleotides, the CDR3 is TGCAGTCCAACTCTGGGGGGGGCTAACTATGGCTACACCTTC. This gives the protein CSPTLGGANYGYTF.

This clonotype showed up just a few times. The CDR3, as DNA: TGTGCCAGCAGCTTCTCCGGGCTCAACACCATATATTTT. Its translation: CASSFSGLNTIYF. The chain employs TRBV7-8 and TRBJ1-3; D remains unclear. Per the germline V gene, CDR1 is SGHVS and CDR2 is FQNEAQ. CDR3 length: 13 residues. The V end was cut by 3 bases, the J end by 7 bases, with 10 bases between.

As concerns this clonotype: The junction differs from germline at one of its ends, possibly a read error. The J gene is TRBJ2-3, the V gene TRBV7-9, with 10 bases aligning to TRBD1. Per the germline V gene, CDR1 is SEHNR and CDR2 is FQNEAQ (reference sequence). The CDR3 length is 16 residues. Written as DNA, the CDR3 is TGTACCAGCAGCGCCGACAGGGGGCGAAGCACAGATACGCAGTATTTT. This encodes CTSSADRGRSTDTQYF.

This clonotype was observed a single time. V is TRBV7-2 and J is TRBJ1-6, with 11 bases aligning to TRBD1. The CDR3 sequence is 16 residues long. Looked up from germline, CDR1 is SGHTA and CDR2 is FQGNSA. Trimming removed 5 bases from V and 9 bases from J; junction bases left unmatched: 9. The DNA for the CDR3 is TGTGCCAGCAGCCATCCCCCCGGGACAGGGGGTTCACCCCTCCACTTT. It is translated as CASSHPPGTGGSPLHF.

This sequence joins TRBV7-8 and TRBJ2-1; no clear D gene. V was shortened by 1 base and J by 3 bases, with 7 bases between the two germline ends. The CDR3 is made up of 14 amino acids. CDR1 and CDR2 (germline): SGHVS, FQNEAQ. CDR3 in amino acids: CASSLETFYNEQFF. The CDR3 coding sequence is TGTGCCAGCAGCTTAGAAACTTTCTACAATGAGCAGTTCTTC.

The chain uses TRBV27 and TRBJ1-5; D unresolved. From germline, CDR1 is MNHEY and CDR2 SMNVEV (reference sequence). The ends were cut back, 4 bases at V and 9 bases at J, with 13 bases in the middle. This CDR3 spans 13 amino acids. The CDR3 DNA reads TGTGCCAGCAGTTCCCGAGGGAGCCTGCCCCAGCATTTT. This translates into CASSSRGSLPQHF.

V and J are TRBV5-1 and TRBJ1-1; 10 nucleotides align to TRBD1. The CDR3 runs 14 residues. The V gene's germline CDR1 is SGHRS and CDR2 YFSETQ. V dropped 3 bases and J dropped 7; count of bases not matched to a gene: 6. The CDR3 reads CASSYGQGVFEAFF. As DNA, the CDR3 is TGCGCCAGCAGCTACGGACAGGGGGTATTTGAAGCTTTCTTT.

The chain links TRBV5-6 to TRBJ1-3; D not resolved. Between the trimmed V and J ends, which lost 0 bases and 0 bases, there was a span of 4 bases. The CDR3 has 14 residues. Per germline, CDR1 SGHDT and CDR2 YYEEEE. For the CDR3, the DNA is TGTGCCAGCAGCTTGGTCAACTCTGGAAACACCATATATTTT. This codes for CASSLVNSGNTIYF.

This clonotype was recorded a few times. V is TRBV28 and J is TRBJ2-7, with 7 bases fitting TRBD1. The CDR3 length is 16 residues. The V segment lost 6 bases and the J segment 0 bases; nucleotides outside the gene matches: 11. Germline values: CDR1 MDHEN, CDR2 SYDVKM. As DNA, the CDR3 is TGTGCCAGCAGCCTCGTCCTCACAGGGGACTCCTACGAGCAGTACTTC. This encodes CASSLVLTGDSYEQYF.

This clonotype was found a few times. This chain joins TRBV29-1 and TRBJ1-2, with D possibly matching TRBD1 (5 bases). The CDR3 covers 12 residues. Germline lookup yields CDR1 SQVTM and CDR2 ANQGSEA. Deletions cut 5 bases from V and 4 bases from J, with 11 bases between. The CDR3 is CSVFLTGYGYTF. As DNA, the CDR3 is TGCAGCGTTTTCCTTACAGGCTATGGCTACACCTTC.

The genes are TRBV12-3 or TRBV12-4 and TRBJ1-5, with D perhaps TRBD1 (5 bases). V was clipped by 5 bases and J by 1 base, with 15 bases between them. CDR3 length: 16 amino acids. CDR3 DNA: TGTGCCAGCAGTCCAACTGGACAAGCCAGCAATCAGCCCCAGCATTTT. Its translation is CASSPTGQASNQPQHF.

The chain carries TRBV28 and TRBJ1-5; maybe TRBD1 (5 bases). CDR1 is MDHEN and CDR2 is SYDVKM in the germline V gene. Trimming cost V 5 bases and J 1 base, with 18 bases left between them. The CDR3 contains 17 residues. The CDR3: CASSDWGWLGSNQPQHF. DNA of the CDR3: TGTGCCAGCAGTGATTGGGGGTGGTTGGGAAGCAATCAGCCCCAGCATTTT.

The chain has TRBV6-1 and TRBJ2-7; 14 bases agree with TRBD2. The J segment lost 5 bases and the V segment lost 3 bases, leaving 3 bases of the junction unmatched. The CDR3 loop spans 15 amino acids. Per the germline V gene, CDR1 is MNHNS and CDR2 is SASEGT. CDR3 sequence: CASSESGLAGDEQYF. The DNA for the CDR3 is TGTGCCAGCAGTGAGTCGGGACTAGCGGGAGACGAGCAGTACTTC.

The chain recombines TRBV4-3 with TRBJ1-4; 7 bases match TRBD1. Germline V gene lookup returns CDR1 LGHNA and CDR2 YSLEER. J was trimmed by 4 bases and V by 1 base; bases with no gene match: 3. This CDR3 is built from 15 residues. The CDR3, as DNA: TGCGCCAGCAGCCAAGCGGACAGGAGTAATGAAAAACTGTTTTTT. Protein: CASSQADRSNEKLFF.

V usage is TRBV20-1 and J usage is TRBJ2-5; D uncertain. Germline V gene lookup returns CDR1 DFQATT and CDR2 SNEGSKA (reference sequence). The CDR3 is 12 amino acids. V lost 6 bases to trimming and J lost 5 bases, with 13 bases between them. The DNA of the CDR3 is TGCAGTGCGGACCAGGTCGGGGAGACCCAGTACTTC. Protein: CSADQVGETQYF.

This clonotype was counted between two and nine times. V gene TRBV12-3 or TRBV12-4 combines with J gene TRBJ1-5, with TRBD1 identical over 9 bases. This CDR3 is 13 amino acids long. V shed 6 bases, J shed 5 bases, and the junction held 2 bases outside the gene matches. CDR3 residues: CASRGQGYQPQHF. The CDR3 DNA follows: TGTGCCAGCAGGGGACAGGGCTATCAGCCCCAGCATTTT.

The J gene is TRBJ1-1, the V gene TRBV7-9; no firm D call. CDR1 is SEHNR and CDR2 is FQNEAQ in the germline V gene (reference sequence). CDR3 length: 14 amino acids. V dropped 4 bases and J dropped 11 bases, with 20 bases sitting between them. CDR3 sequence: CASSSETPVTGAFF. CDR3 DNA sequence: TGTGCCAGCAGCTCCGAGACTCCTGTAACCGGGGCTTTCTTT.

The chain links TRBV5-1 to TRBJ2-7; TRBD2 matches at 10 bases. The ends lost 0 bases at V and 2 bases at J; junction bases unmatched: 5. The germline CDR1 and CDR2 sequences are SGHRS and YFSETQ. CDR3 length equals 16 residues. CDR3 bases: TGCGCCAGCAGCTTGGGGCCTAGCGGGAGAACCTACGAGCAGTACTTC. As protein: CASSLGPSGRTYEQYF.

This chain uses TRBV29-1 with TRBJ2-2; D tentatively reads TRBD1 or TRBD2 (5 bases each). CDR1 and CDR2 (germline): SQVTM, ANQGSEA. Trimming cost V 1 base and J 2 bases, with 8 bases left between them. The CDR3 is 14 residues long. This CDR3 is CSVEGRDNTGELFF. In nucleotides, the CDR3 is TGCAGCGTTGAAGGCAGGGACAACACCGGGGAGCTGTTTTTT.

This chain uses TRBV9 with TRBJ1-1; D unresolved. This CDR3 region has 14 residues. V dropped 0 bases and J dropped 2 bases, with 8 bases sitting between them. Germline CDR1 is SGDLS and CDR2 is YYNGEE. Here the CDR3 reads CASSVALRNTEAFF. The CDR3 DNA follows: TGTGCCAGCAGCGTAGCCCTCCGAAACACTGAAGCTTTCTTT.

This clonotype was picked up a small number of times. The CDR3 DNA reads as TGCAGTGCTAGTGCTGGACTAGCGGGGAATGAGCAGTTCTTC. It translates to CSASAGLAGNEQFF. The chain joins TRBV20-1 to TRBJ2-1; TRBD2 agrees at 12 bases. The length of the CDR3 is 14 residues. V was clipped by 3 bases and J by 7 bases; unmatched bases: 4. Per germline, CDR1 DFQATT and CDR2 SNEGSKA (reference sequence).

This chain links TRBV20-1 with TRBJ2-1, with 13 bases matching TRBD2. V lost 5 bases, J lost 6 bases, and 10 bases stayed unmatched. This CDR3 has 16 residues. Germline-derived CDR1 and CDR2 are DFQATT and SNEGSKA (reference sequence). The CDR3: CSALGLAGEALNEQFF. The CDR3 DNA is TGCAGTGCTCTTGGACTAGCGGGAGAGGCCCTCAATGAGCAGTTCTTC.

This rearrangement joins TRBV2 to TRBJ1-2; TRBD1 agrees at 7 bases. The CDR3 runs to 12 residues. Germline CDR1 reads SNHLY; CDR2 reads FYNNEI. With V trimmed by 7 bases and J by 7 bases, 6 bases remained unmatched. This CDR3 is CASIEGALGYTF. The CDR3 nucleotides are TGTGCCAGCATCGAGGGGGCGCTTGGCTACACCTTC. Based on the CDR3 plus reference TRBV2 and TRBJ1-2, the full variable domain is EPEVTQTPSHQVTQMGQEVILRCVPISNHLYFYWYRQILGQKVEFLVSFYNNEISEKSEIFDDQFSVERPDGSNFTLKIRSTKLEDSAMYFCASIEGALGYTFGSGTRLTVV.